This TCR beta chain came from a study of OX40 agonist ivuxolimab in advanced cancers. Study results and caveats: Near-lowest levels of clonal expansion characterized partial responders at 0.1-3.0 mg/kg.

Sampled blood was obtained at baseline, cycle 4 day 1, and cycle 7 day 1. Measured with immunoSEQ multiplex PCR; TCRdb has only the in-frame clones, and not every one. The sample carries nearly 50,000 clones, about 93% recorded once. A remark on this clone: Its antigen is not known.

This receptor was identified in an adult with an advanced solid tumor such as melanoma, head and neck, liver or kidney cancer. The material was CD4+ or CD8+ T cells sorted from blood, obtained in a trial of the OX40 agonist ivuxolimab.

The CDR3 DNA reads TGTGCCAGCAGCCTCCCGAGGACAGGGTCGGGAGAGACCCAGTACTTC. It yields the protein CASSLPRTGSGETQYF. The J gene is TRBJ2-5, the V gene TRBV28; 8 bases are a match to TRBD1. The CDR3 is 16 amino acids. Germline values: CDR1 MDHEN, CDR2 SYDVKM. V lost 6 bases to trimming and J lost 4 bases; unmatched junction nucleotides: 13.